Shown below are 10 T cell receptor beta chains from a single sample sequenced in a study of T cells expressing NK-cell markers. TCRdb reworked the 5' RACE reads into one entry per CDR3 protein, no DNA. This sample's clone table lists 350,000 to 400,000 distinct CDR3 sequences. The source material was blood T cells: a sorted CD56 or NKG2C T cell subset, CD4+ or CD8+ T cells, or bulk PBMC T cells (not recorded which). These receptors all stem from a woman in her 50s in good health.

CDR3 sequence: CASGLERPGTGMNEQFF. This chain links TRBV12-5 with TRBJ2-1; the TCRdb call, TRBD1, lacks DNA for checking. This CDR3 region has 17 residues. CDR1 and CDR2 from the germline V gene are LGHNT and FRNRAP.

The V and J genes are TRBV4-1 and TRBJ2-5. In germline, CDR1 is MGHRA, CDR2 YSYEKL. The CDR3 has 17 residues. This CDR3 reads CASSQDPRFFGKETQYF.

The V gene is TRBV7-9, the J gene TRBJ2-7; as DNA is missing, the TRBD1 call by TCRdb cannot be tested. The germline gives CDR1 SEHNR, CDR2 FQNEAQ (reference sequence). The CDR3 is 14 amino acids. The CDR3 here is CASSSGHVHDEQYF.

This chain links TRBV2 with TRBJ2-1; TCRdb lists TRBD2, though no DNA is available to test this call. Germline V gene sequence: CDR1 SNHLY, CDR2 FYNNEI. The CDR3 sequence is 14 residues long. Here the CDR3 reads CATQEGSSYNEQFF.

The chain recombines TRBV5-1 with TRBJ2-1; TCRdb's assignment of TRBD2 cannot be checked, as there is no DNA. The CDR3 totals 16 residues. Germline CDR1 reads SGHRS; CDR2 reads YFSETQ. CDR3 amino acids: CASSFYSASSYNEQFF.

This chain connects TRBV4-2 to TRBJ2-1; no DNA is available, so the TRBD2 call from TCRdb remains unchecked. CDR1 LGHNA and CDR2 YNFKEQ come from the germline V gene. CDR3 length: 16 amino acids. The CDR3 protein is CASSLRTSGTGNEQFF.

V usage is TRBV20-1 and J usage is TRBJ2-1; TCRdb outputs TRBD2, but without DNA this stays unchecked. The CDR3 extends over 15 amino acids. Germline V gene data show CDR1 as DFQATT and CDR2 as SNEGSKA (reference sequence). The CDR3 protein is CSARSGLAVYNEQFF.

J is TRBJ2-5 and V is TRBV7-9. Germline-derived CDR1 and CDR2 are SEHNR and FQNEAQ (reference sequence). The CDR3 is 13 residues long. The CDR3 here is CASSQDSQETQYF.

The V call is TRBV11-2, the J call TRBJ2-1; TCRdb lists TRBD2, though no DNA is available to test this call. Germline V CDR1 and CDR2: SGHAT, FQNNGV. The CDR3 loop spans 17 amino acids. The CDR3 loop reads CASSLDPRSGSYNEQFF.

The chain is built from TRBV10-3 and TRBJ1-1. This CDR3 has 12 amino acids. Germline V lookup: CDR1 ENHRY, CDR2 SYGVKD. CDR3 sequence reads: CAISEDGLEAFF.